This T cell receptor beta chain was observed in a study of radiotherapy plus CTLA-4 blockade in lung cancer listed by TCRdb under 2018. Context from the whole study: Objective responses were observed in 15% to 20% of enrolled patients, and disease control was achieved in less than 35%.

In the germline V gene (reference sequence), CDR1 corresponds to SEHNR and CDR2 to FQNEAQ. The CDR3 numbers 17 residues from cysteine through phenylalanine. Only the CDR3 DNA stays, 51 bases, in frame from base 1. Trimmed from V: 5 bases; trimmed from J: 0 bases; junction bases lacking a gene match: 3. What the study reported, not specific to this receptor: After treatment with radiotherapy and ipilimumab, TCR clones that originated in tumors expanded in peripheral blood. The strongest predictors of response, as reported, were early dynamic changes in blood T cell clones along with a rise in serum interferon-beta after radiation.

In this study, focal radiation therapy paired with CTLA-4 blockade (ipilimumab) was tested in patients who had chemo-refractory metastatic non-small-cell lung cancer. The library was prepared using the immunoSEQ multiplex PCR assay. TCRdb limited this immuneACCESS table to in-frame rearrangements with V and J called. A share of clones is missing; checked studies link under half to unresolved V genes, and the rest is unexplained. The sample data list tens of thousands of clones, and more than 65% of these were observed just once. The top ten clonotypes cover 2.5% to 3.5% of the sample. Of note for this clone: The specificity of this receptor is unknown. There are no base qualities to consult, and no much larger clone falls within one base.

The receptor was derived from a human donor with non-small cell lung cancer who had a partial response to radiotherapy plus ipilimumab. The specimen comprised peripheral blood, sampled from a patient treated with radiotherapy plus ipilimumab. Here the chain combines TRBV7-9 and TRBJ2-1; TRBD2 lines up with 14 middle nucleotides. The DNA reads TGTGCCAGCAGCCGACTAGCGGGGGGGAGCTCCTACAATGAGCAGTTCTTC. Translated, it gives CASSRLAGGSSYNEQFF.